One sample yielded the 22 T cell receptor beta chains listed below, sequenced in a study of cytomegalovirus exposure and HLA in healthy donors. The primer mix had 60 Vbeta and 13 Jbeta primers. Generated by immunoSEQ multiplex PCR, the TCRdb table keeps only in-frame clones and is missing some. The sample contains fewer than 200,000 clones, roughly 84% of which appear only once. Sequencing was performed on PBMCs. The receptors were sampled from a male donor in good health and CMV-seronegative.

V gene TRBV2 combines with J gene TRBJ1-3; D remains ambiguous. Per the germline V gene, CDR1 is SNHLY and CDR2 is FYNNEI. Trimming left V 8 bases short and J 3 bases short, with 2 bases between. The CDR3 spans 10 residues. The DNA for the CDR3 is TGTGCCAGCCGTGGAAACACCATATATTTT. This codes for CASRGNTIYF.

This CDR3 is CASSSGHPLESKNIQYF. The CDR3, as DNA: TGTGCCAGCAGCTCCGGACACCCATTAGAGTCCAAAAACATTCAGTACTTC. This rearrangement joins TRBV7-3 to TRBJ2-4, with D possibly being TRBD1 (5 bases). Germline CDR1 is SGHTA and CDR2 is FQGTGA. This CDR3 region has 17 residues. The V gene lost 4 bases and the J gene lost 2 bases, with 18 bases spanning the gap.

On this clone: The germline gene is not matched at one end of the junction; a read error may be the cause. The V and J genes are TRBV2 and TRBJ1-1; D is undetermined. Germline CDR1 SNHLY, CDR2 FYNNEI. CDR3 size: 14 residues. CDR3 protein: CASREDGLRTEAFF. The CDR3 bases are TGTGCCAGCAGGGAAGACGGGTTACGCACTGAAGCTTTCTTT. The full variable domain, rest sourced from reference TRBV2 and TRBJ1-1, is EPEVTQTPSHQVTQMGQEVILRCVPISNHLYFYWYRQILGQKVEFLVSFYNNEISEKSEIFDDQFSVERPDGSNFTLKIRSTKLEDSAMYFCASREDGLRTEAFFGQGTRLTVV.

The V gene is TRBV2, the J gene TRBJ2-3; D is perhaps TRBD2 (5 bases). Per germline, CDR1 SNHLY and CDR2 FYNNEI. The CDR3 sequence is 14 residues long. Trimming pared 6 bases from V and 6 bases from J, leaving 16 bases between. The CDR3 loop reads CASRKDSPRDTQYF. The CDR3 nucleotides are TGTGCCAGCAGAAAGGACTCCCCCCGGGATACGCAGTATTTT. Together with reference TRBV2 and TRBJ2-3, the CDR3 gives the full variable domain: EPEVTQTPSHQVTQMGQEVILRCVPISNHLYFYWYRQILGQKVEFLVSFYNNEISEKSEIFDDQFSVERPDGSNFTLKIRSTKLEDSAMYFCASRKDSPRDTQYFGPGTRLTVL.

The rearrangement joins TRBV6-1 to TRBJ1-3; TRBD1 is a possible D gene (5 bases). CDR1 MNHNS and CDR2 SASEGT come from the germline V gene. The CDR3 runs 14 residues. V lost 4 bases to trimming and J lost 0 bases, with 7 bases between them. CDR3 sequence (DNA): TGTGCCAGCAGTGCAGGGAACTCTGGAAACACCATATATTTT. It yields the protein CASSAGNSGNTIYF.

V is TRBV6-6 and J is TRBJ2-3; 7 bases map to TRBD2. The CDR3 loop spans 16 amino acids. V dropped 4 bases and J dropped 1; count of bases not matched to a gene: 8. Germline assignment: CDR1 MNHNY and CDR2 SVGAGI (reference sequence). The CDR3 loop reads CASSSRTSVGTDTQYF. Here the CDR3 DNA reads TGTGCCAGCAGTTCCAGGACTAGTGTGGGCACAGATACGCAGTATTTT.

J is TRBJ2-1 and V is TRBV7-2, with a tentative D call TRBD2 (5 bases). The germline V and J ends were trimmed by 5 bases and 0 bases, with 8 bases remaining between them. CDR3 length: 14 residues. CDR1 is SGHTA and CDR2 is FQGNSA in the germline V gene. DNA of the CDR3: TGTGCCAGCAGCCCCGAGGGCTCCTACAATGAGCAGTTCTTC. Translation gives CASSPEGSYNEQFF.

V is TRBV5-4 and J is TRBJ2-3; 8 nucleotides line up with TRBD2. V lost 4 bases to trimming and J lost 6 bases; unmatched junction nucleotides: 7. The germline V gene encodes CDR1 SGHNT and CDR2 YYREEE (reference sequence). The CDR3 loop spans 14 amino acids. CDR3 DNA sequence: TGTGCCAGCAGCCTTAACGGGGGGGTGGATACGCAGTATTTT. The encoded protein is CASSLNGGVDTQYF.

The chain carries TRBV29-1 and TRBJ2-7; 9 positions agree with TRBD1. The CDR3 spans 15 residues. Germline CDR1 is SQVTM and CDR2 is ANQGSEA. After removal of 8 bases from V and 5 bases from J, the junction contained 16 bases not matched to a gene. The CDR3 protein is CSIWGVRDRENEQYF. CDR3 in DNA: TGCAGCATTTGGGGAGTAAGGGACAGGGAGAACGAGCAGTACTTC.

The chain is built from TRBV2 and TRBJ1-6; TRBD1 might be the D (5 bases). The CDR3 totals 13 residues. The V gene's germline CDR1 is SNHLY and CDR2 FYNNEI. The V end was cut by 6 bases, the J end by 14 bases, with 17 bases between. Here the CDR3 reads CASSGQGPSSLHF. For the CDR3, the DNA is TGTGCCAGCAGCGGGCAGGGTCCTTCGTCCCTCCACTTT.

The chain carries TRBV29-1 and TRBJ2-4; D perhaps matches TRBD2 (5 bases). V shed 5 bases and J shed 0 bases, with 11 bases lying between them. Germline CDR1 is SQVTM and CDR2 is ANQGSEA. The CDR3 sequence is 14 residues long. CDR3 DNA: TGCAGCGTTCGGGGAAAGCTAGCCAAAAACATTCAGTACTTC. Translated, it gives CSVRGKLAKNIQYF.

CDR3 residues: CASSLNTGPEAFF. In DNA form, the CDR3 reads TGTGCCAGCAGCTTAAATACAGGGCCCGAAGCTTTCTTT. This chain links TRBV11-3 with TRBJ1-1, with D maybe TRBD1 (6 bases). The V end was cut by 2 bases, the J end by 8 bases, with 12 bases between. Germline CDR1 SGHNT, CDR2 YENEEA. The CDR3 totals 13 residues.

This rearrangement joins TRBV7-2 to TRBJ2-7; unclear D gene. Germline CDR1 and CDR2: SGHTA and FQGNSA. The V end lost 5 bases, the J end lost 6 bases, and 14 bases lay between the germline ends. The CDR3 is made up of 13 amino acids. The DNA for the CDR3 is TGTGCCAGCAGCCCCCCGAGTAGTAGCGAGCAGTACTTC. It codes for CASSPPSSSEQYF.

The chain links TRBV19 to TRBJ2-1, with 11 bases that match TRBD2. Germline values: CDR1 LNHDA, CDR2 SQIVND (reference sequence). The CDR3 is 18 residues long. V dropped 5 bases and J dropped 6; count of bases not matched to a gene: 15. CDR3 nucleotide sequence: TGTGCCAGTAGTCCCACAGGGAGACTAGCGGGACGGTCCAATGAGCAGTTCTTC. Translating it yields CASSPTGRLAGRSNEQFF.

The chain recombines TRBV5-1 with TRBJ1-6; 10 nucleotides align to TRBD1. The CDR3 totals 15 residues. Germline values: CDR1 SGHRS, CDR2 YFSETQ. After removal of 4 bases from V and 9 bases from J, the junction contained 7 bases not matched to a gene. DNA for the CDR3: TGCGCCAGCAGCGAAGGACAGGGGGATAGTTCACCCCTCCACTTT. This codes for CASSEGQGDSSPLHF.

This chain uses TRBV5-1 with TRBJ1-5; 8 nucleotides match TRBD1. This CDR3 spans 16 amino acids. V lost 0 bases, J lost 5 bases, and 7 bases stayed unmatched. The germline V gene has CDR1 SGHRS and CDR2 YFSETQ. CDR3 sequence (DNA): TGCGCCAGCAGCTTGGACCCGGGACAGGCGTATCAGCCCCAGCATTTT. As protein: CASSLDPGQAYQPQHF.

The V call is TRBV10-1, the J call TRBJ1-1, with a weak D call TRBD1 (6 bases). The V end lost 0 bases, the J end lost 5 bases, and 7 bases lay between the germline ends. CDR1 WNHNN and CDR2 SYGVQD come from the germline V gene (reference sequence). The CDR3 is made up of 13 amino acids. The CDR3 DNA reads TGCGCCAGCAGTGAGTCGAGGGGGACTGAAGCTTTCTTT. Its protein product is CASSESRGTEAFF.

The chain has TRBV6-5 and TRBJ2-2, with 8 bases that match TRBD1. The CDR3 length is 15 residues. Germline V CDR1 and CDR2: MNHEY, SVGAGI. The J segment lost 1 base and the V segment lost 5 bases, leaving 3 bases of the junction unmatched. CDR3 bases: TGTGCCAGCAGTCCCGGGACAGGGAACACCGGGGAGCTGTTTTTT. Its protein product is CASSPGTGNTGELFF.

This chain joins TRBV11-2 and TRBJ2-1; TRBD2 is a possible D gene (5 bases). The CDR3 covers 14 residues. Deletions cut 4 bases from V and 6 bases from J, with 13 bases between. In germline, CDR1 is SGHAT, CDR2 FQNNGV. CDR3 amino acids: CASSSDFGGNEQFF. Here the CDR3 DNA reads TGTGCCAGCAGCTCGGACTTTGGAGGCAATGAGCAGTTCTTC. Complete variable domain (other parts from reference TRBV11-2 and TRBJ2-1): EAGVAQSPRYKIIEKRQSVAFWCNPISGHATLYWYQQILGQGPKLLIQFQNNGVVDDSQLPKDRFSAERLKGVDSTLKIQPAKLEDSAVYLCASSSDFGGNEQFFGPGTRLTVL.

This chain joins TRBV9 and TRBJ2-2; D is perhaps TRBD1 (6 bases). Trimming shortened V by 0 bases and J by 6 bases, and 6 bases separated the two germline ends. Germline loops: CDR1 SGDLS, CDR2 YYNGEE. The CDR3 consists of 13 residues. Here the CDR3 DNA reads TGTGCCAGCAGCGTAGGGGGGCCCGGGGAGCTGTTTTTT. Translated: CASSVGGPGELFF. The whole variable domain, filled in from reference TRBV9 and TRBJ2-2, reads DSGVTQTPKHLITATGQRVTLRCSPRSGDLSVYWYQQSLDQGLQFLIQYYNGEERAKGNILERFSAQQFPDLHSELNLSSLELGDSALYFCASSVGGPGELFFGEGSRLTVL.

This sequence joins TRBV29-1 and TRBJ1-2; TRBD1 might be the D (6 bases). The CDR3 covers 12 residues. V gave up 4 bases and J gave up 7 bases, with 13 bases separating them. Germline-derived CDR1 and CDR2 are SQVTM and ANQGSEA. As DNA, the CDR3 is TGCAGCGTTGGTACTCAGGGGACTGGCTACACCTTC. Amino acid sequence: CSVGTQGTGYTF.

The rearrangement uses TRBV9 and TRBJ1-1; D gene uncertain. CDR3 length: 13 residues. The germline gives CDR1 SGDLS, CDR2 YYNGEE. V was cut by 0 bases and J by 3 bases, with 6 bases left in between. CDR3 nucleotides: TGTGCCAGCAGCGTAGGGCAGTACACTGAAGCTTTCTTT. Translation: CASSVGQYTEAFF.